This T cell receptor (beta chain) comes out of a study of T cell repertoires in cytomegalovirus infection. Study summary: Both a matching HLA type and CMV infection were indicated by public TCR beta signatures.

TCRdb reanalysed the reads using MiXCR and keeps one entry per CDR3 protein. This table has 900,000 to 950,000 distinct CDR3 sequences, roughly a third appearing once. As regards this clonotype: Its cognate antigen is unknown. This may come from a read error, since a much larger clone is one base off.

CDR3 size: 17 residues. The V gene's germline CDR1 is SGHTA and CDR2 FQGNSA. The TCR originated in a human donor in good health (CMV status not recorded). Some clones in this sample may be carry-over from other donors' samples. The specimen comprised cultured CD8+ T cells from PBMCs, sampled from culture after CMV antigen stimulation. The V gene is TRBV7-2, the J gene TRBJ2-3; TRBD1 agrees at 8 bases. In DNA form, the CDR3 reads TGTGCCAGCAGCTTAGCGCTGGCAGGGGGCAGAGCAGATACGCACTATTTT. Amino acids: CASSLALAGGRADTHYF.